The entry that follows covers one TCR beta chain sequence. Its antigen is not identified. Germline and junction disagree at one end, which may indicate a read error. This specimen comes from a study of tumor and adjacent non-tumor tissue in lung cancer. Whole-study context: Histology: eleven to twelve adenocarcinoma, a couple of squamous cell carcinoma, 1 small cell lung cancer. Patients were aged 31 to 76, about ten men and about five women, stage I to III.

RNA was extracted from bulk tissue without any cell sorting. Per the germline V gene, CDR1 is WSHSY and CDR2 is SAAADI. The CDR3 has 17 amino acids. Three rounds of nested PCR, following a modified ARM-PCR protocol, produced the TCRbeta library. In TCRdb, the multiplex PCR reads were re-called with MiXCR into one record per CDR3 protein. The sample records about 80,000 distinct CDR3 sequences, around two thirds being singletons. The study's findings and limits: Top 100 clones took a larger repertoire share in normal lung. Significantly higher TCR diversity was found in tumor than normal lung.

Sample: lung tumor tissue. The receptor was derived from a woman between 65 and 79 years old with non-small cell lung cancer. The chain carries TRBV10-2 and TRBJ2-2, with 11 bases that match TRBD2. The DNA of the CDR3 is TGTGCCAGCAGTCACGGGAGACTAGCGGGATTCACCGGGGAGCTGTTTTTT. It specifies CASSHGRLAGFTGELFF.